Each of the 13 T cell receptor beta chains below was sequenced from the same sample in a study of shared clonotypes between healthy human individuals. Clones were sequenced by immunoSEQ multiplex PCR, and TCRdb holds only the in-frame ones, with some missing. This sample yields roughly 2,300,000 clones, of which less than 95% are seen a single time; approximately 0.39% belongs to the top ten. Sample: naive CD4+ T cells from PBMCs. Regarding subset: CD45RA+ positively selected. The source of these receptors is a young man in good health. Some clones in this sample may be carry-over from other donors' samples.

The chain combines TRBV5-1 with TRBJ2-3; 8 bases line up with TRBD2. The CDR3 sequence is 18 residues long. The V and J ends lost 0 bases and 4 bases, in that order; junction bases with no gene match: 13. Per germline, CDR1 SGHRS and CDR2 YFSETQ. The CDR3 region has the DNA TGCGCCAGCAGCTTGGCGCCCCTCCAGCGGGAGAGGCCAGATACGCAGTATTTT. It codes for CASSLAPLQRERPDTQYF.

This chain joins TRBV5-6 and TRBJ2-7; perhaps TRBD1 as D (5 bases). V was trimmed by 3 bases and J by 4 bases, leaving 20 bases between them. The CDR3 sequence is 16 residues long. Germline loops: CDR1 SGHDT, CDR2 YYEEEE. CDR3 sequence reads: CASSWRSQGVGYEQYF. The CDR3 DNA is TGTGCCAGCAGCTGGCGATCCCAGGGTGTTGGTTACGAGCAGTACTTC.

The CDR3 spells CAWSVPHVGGVNTIYF. The CDR3 DNA sequence: TGTGCCTGGAGTGTACCTCACGTGGGAGGTGTAAACACCATATATTTT. This chain connects TRBV30 to TRBJ1-3, with D unresolved. The CDR3 runs 16 residues. V gave up 0 bases and J gave up 6 bases, with 18 bases separating them. CDR1 and CDR2 from the germline V gene are GTSNPN and SVGIG (reference sequence). The entire variable domain, with the rest obtained from reference TRBV30 and TRBJ1-3, is as follows: SQTIHQWPATLVQPVGSPLSLECTVEGTSNPNLYWYRQAAGRGLQLLFYSVGIGQISSEVPQNLSASRPQDRQFILSSKKLLLSDSGFYLCAWSVPHVGGVNTIYFGEGSWLTVV.

The DNA for the CDR3 is TGTGCCAGCAGAACAGGGTTTGTGAACACTGAAGCTTTCTTT. This sequence encodes CASRTGFVNTEAFF. V and J are TRBV6-5 and TRBJ1-1, with a possible D match to TRBD1 (6 bases). Trimming cost V 6 bases and J 0 bases, with 11 bases left between them. Germline V lookup: CDR1 MNHEY, CDR2 SVGAGI. The CDR3 length is 14 residues.

This chain connects TRBV27 to TRBJ2-3, with 11 bases fitting TRBD2. CDR3 length equals 15 residues. With 3 bases clipped from V and 5 bases from J, the junction kept 4 bases outside the gene matches. In germline, CDR1 is MNHEY, CDR2 SMNVEV (reference sequence). The CDR3 spells CASSLGLAVLDTQYF. CDR3 DNA sequence: TGTGCCAGCAGTTTGGGACTAGCGGTTCTAGATACGCAGTATTTT.

The V call is TRBV9, the J call TRBJ1-1, with D possibly matching TRBD1 (6 bases). Germline V gene data show CDR1 as SGDLS and CDR2 as YYNGEE. Trimming removed 3 bases from V and 0 bases from J, with 12 bases in between. The CDR3 loop spans 15 amino acids. The CDR3 DNA sequence: TGTGCCAGCAGCGCTACAGGGAAGTTGAACACTGAAGCTTTCTTT. Its protein product is CASSATGKLNTEAFF.

The V gene is TRBV16, the J gene TRBJ1-2; D is perhaps TRBD1 (6 bases). V was trimmed by 6 bases and J by 4 bases, leaving 21 bases between them. The germline CDR1 and CDR2 sequences are KGHSY and FQNENV. The CDR3 runs 16 residues. This chain's CDR3 is CASRPGGAPIGYGYTF. The DNA for the CDR3 is TGTGCCAGCAGACCTGGGGGGGCCCCCATTGGCTATGGCTACACCTTC.

Only a few counts were recorded for this clone. The J gene is TRBJ1-5, the V gene TRBV27; the D is unclear. CDR3 length: 15 residues. Trimming took 4 bases from V and 2 from J, leaving 12 bases between them. CDR1 MNHEY and CDR2 SMNVEV come from the germline V gene (reference sequence). The CDR3 region is CASSSVLAGNQPQHF. CDR3 nucleotides: TGTGCCAGCAGTTCGGTGTTAGCGGGCAATCAGCCCCAGCATTTT.

V usage is TRBV4-3 and J usage is TRBJ2-7; 11 bases align to TRBD2. V gave up 1 base and J gave up 0 bases; unmatched junction bases: 5. CDR3 size: 17 residues. The germline CDR1 and CDR2 sequences are LGHNA and YSLEER. The CDR3 loop reads CASSQGLGTSGSYEQYF. CDR3 in DNA: TGCGCCAGCAGCCAAGGTCTCGGGACTAGCGGCTCCTACGAGCAGTACTTC.

The chain employs TRBV2 and TRBJ2-5, with D perhaps matching TRBD2 (6 bases). The CDR3 is made up of 14 amino acids. CDR1 SNHLY and CDR2 FYNNEI come from the germline V gene. Between the trimmed V and J ends, which lost 6 bases and 5 bases, there was a span of 16 bases. In nucleotides, the CDR3 is TGTGCCAGCAGAAACAGTCGTGGAGGGGAGACCCAGTACTTC. This encodes CASRNSRGGETQYF. Drawing the rest from reference TRBV2 and TRBJ2-5, the complete variable domain is EPEVTQTPSHQVTQMGQEVILRCVPISNHLYFYWYRQILGQKVEFLVSFYNNEISEKSEIFDDQFSVERPDGSNFTLKIRSTKLEDSAMYFCASRNSRGGETQYFGPGTRLLVL.

The chain uses TRBV5-1 and TRBJ1-2, with D uncertain. Germline lookup yields CDR1 SGHRS and CDR2 YFSETQ. CDR3 length equals 14 residues. Trimming took off 2 bases at V and 6 bases at J, with 14 bases between the two ends. CDR3 sequence: CASSFDSNYHGYTF. CDR3 nucleotides: TGCGCCAGCAGCTTTGATTCCAACTATCATGGCTACACCTTC.

The genes are TRBV30 and TRBJ1-6; no clear D. The CDR3 is made up of 15 amino acids. Germline CDR1 reads GTSNPN; CDR2 reads SVGIG (reference sequence). Trimming cost V 0 bases and J 4 bases, with 10 bases left between them. CDR3 sequence (DNA): TGTGCCTGGAGTGTCGGGGTAGGATATAATTCACCCCTCCACTTT. It specifies CAWSVGVGYNSPLHF.

V and J are TRBV30 and TRBJ1-2; perhaps TRBD1 as D (6 bases). This CDR3 has 14 amino acids. Germline CDR1 reads GTSNPN; CDR2 reads SVGIG (reference sequence). Trimming took off 0 bases at V and 4 bases at J, with 12 bases between the two ends. CDR3 DNA sequence: TGTGCCTGGAGTGTTGGACAGAAACTCTATGGCTACACCTTC. Its protein product is CAWSVGQKLYGYTF.